Listed here are 31 T cell receptor beta chains from one sample, sequenced in a study of T cells in women clearing cervical HPV infection. Some clones are missing from TCRdb's copy, which holds only in-frame ones; the method was immunoSEQ multiplex PCR. This sample carries over 35,000 clones, with roughly a third going to the ten biggest clones. The sample taken for sequencing was blood buffy coat. These receptors were obtained from a woman between 18 and 70 years old with a cervical HPV16 infection that either progressed to CIN3+ or cleared (not recorded which).

On this clone: The read gets to within 3 residues of the CDR3 end, and the germline J gene fills in the rest. The chain carries TRBV15 and TRBJ2-1; the D gene is possibly TRBD2 (5 bases). Between the trimmed V and J ends, which lost 6 bases and 2 bases, there was a span of 8 bases. This CDR3 region has 13 residues. Germline V CDR1 and CDR2: LNHNV, YYDKDF (reference sequence). CDR3 region: CATRDYTYNEQFF. The CDR3 DNA, read in part, is TGTGCCACCAGAGACTACACCTACAATGAG. Using reference TRBV15 and TRBJ2-1 for the parts outside the CDR3, the full variable domain is DAMVIQNPRYQVTQFGKPVTLSCSQTLNHNVMYWYQQKSSQAPKLLFHYYDKDFNNEADTPDNFQSRRPNTSFCFLDIRSPGLGDTAMYLCATRDYTYNEQFFGPGTRLTVL.

Concerning this clone: The read comes to an end 3 residues before the CDR3 does, leaving the germline J gene to fill in the end. The chain has TRBV7-3 and TRBJ2-1; TRBD2 aligns across 11 bases. CDR1 is SGHTA, CDR2 FQGTGA, per germline. CDR3 length equals 15 residues. J lost 4 bases, V lost 4 bases, and 3 bases had no gene match. This CDR3 reads CASSSGLAAYNEQFF. Partial CDR3 DNA: TGTGCCAGCAGCTCGGGACTAGCGGCTTACAATGAG.

As regards this clone: The sequenced fragment ends 3 residues before the CDR3 boundary, so the rest is inferred from the germline J gene. The chain is built from TRBV11-3 and TRBJ2-1; D is possibly TRBD2 (6 bases). This CDR3 comprises 14 residues. CDR1 is SGHNT and CDR2 is YENEEA in the germline V gene. The V and J ends lost 7 bases and 1 base respectively, with 11 bases between them. The sequenced CDR3 bases are TGTGCCAGCACAGCTAGCGCTTCCTACAATGAG. This translates into CASTASASYNE. The entire CDR3 protein reads CASTASASYNEQFF.

Comment on this clone: Sequencing ends 3 residues short of the CDR3 end; the germline J gene provides the rest. The V and J genes are TRBV5-1 and TRBJ2-3, with TRBD2 matching 7 bases. The CDR3 totals 12 residues. The germline CDR1 and CDR2 sequences are SGHRS and YFSETQ. CDR3 DNA (partial): TGCGCCAGCAGCTTGGTGCGGGAGACG. Its translation is CASSLVRET. The entire CDR3 is CASSLVRETQYF.

Notes on this clone: With the read ending 3 residues before the CDR3 end, the germline J gene is used to fill in that end. This sequence joins TRBV29-1 and TRBJ1-2, with unresolved D. CDR3 length: 12 amino acids. Germline loops: CDR1 SQVTM, CDR2 ANQGSEA. The CDR3 sequence is CSVEQSRTGYTF. Partial CDR3 DNA: TGCAGCGTGGAACAGTCCCGTACGGGC.

As to this clone: An end of the junction differs from the germline gene, which may be a read error. The read is 3 residues too short to cover the CDR3 end, so that end is filled in from the germline J gene. The genes are TRBV7-9 and TRBJ2-7; the D gene is possibly TRBD2 (6 bases). Germline values: CDR1 SEHNR, CDR2 FQNEAQ (reference sequence). The CDR3 has 14 amino acids. The CDR3 sequence is CSSSLGTYSYEQYF. The DNA read from the CDR3 is TGTTCCAGCAGCTTAGGGACTTACTCCTACGAG.

Incomplete CDR3 DNA: TGTGCCAGCAGCTCTGGACTAGCGGGGATCACAGATACG. Translated: CASSSGLAGITDT. The CDR3 in its entirety is CASSSGLAGITDTQYF. J is TRBJ2-3 and V is TRBV7-3; 12 nucleotides align to TRBD2. With the read ending 3 residues before the CDR3 end, the germline J gene is used to fill in that end. The CDR3 length is 16 residues. The germline V gene has CDR1 SGHTA and CDR2 FQGTGA. V gave up 4 bases and J gave up 2 bases; unmatched junction bases: 4.

On this clone: Read data end 3 residues before the CDR3 end; the end is taken from the germline J gene. The genes are TRBV27 and TRBJ2-7; D not resolved. The V and J ends lost 5 bases and 4 bases respectively, with 15 bases between them. CDR3 length equals 14 residues. Per germline, CDR1 MNHEY and CDR2 SMNVEV (reference sequence). The covered CDR3 bases are TGTGCCAGCAGTCTGCAGGCATTCCTTTACGAG. Encoded protein: CASSLQAFLYE. The full-length CDR3 reads as CASSLQAFLYEQYF.

About this clone itself: The CDR3 end falls 3 residues outside the read, so it is completed with the germline J gene. V and J are TRBV20-1 and TRBJ2-1; possibly TRBD2 for D (7 bases). The CDR3 consists of 14 residues. Germline CDR1 reads DFQATT; CDR2 reads SNEGSKA (reference sequence). V shed 2 bases and J shed 7 bases, with 15 bases lying between them. The sequenced part of the CDR3 DNA is TGCAGTGCTAGAAAGGGGGGGGCTGGAAATGAG. It specifies CSARKGGAGNE. The entire CDR3 protein reads CSARKGGAGNEQFF.

On this clone itself: One junction end does not reproduce the germline sequence, and a read error may be involved. The read finishes 3 residues shy of the CDR3 end, and the germline J gene is used to complete it. The chain carries TRBV7-7 and TRBJ2-2, with 8 bases lining up with TRBD1. The CDR3 runs 15 residues. From germline, CDR1 is SSHAT and CDR2 FNYEAQ (reference sequence). The CDR3 bases that were read are TGTGCTAGCAGCCCGGACAGGGAAGGGTCCGGGGAG. It encodes CASSPDREGSGE. In full, the CDR3 reads CASSPDREGSGELFF. Full variable domain (rest looked up from reference TRBV7-7 and TRBJ2-2): GAGVSQSPRYKVTKRGQDVTLRCDPISSHATLYWYQQALGQGPEFLTYFNYEAQPDKSGLPSDRFSAERPEGSISTLTIQRTEQRDSAMYRCASSPDREGSGELFFGEGSRLTVL.

A word on this clone: The read is 3 residues too short to cover the CDR3 end, so that end is filled in from the germline J gene. The V gene is TRBV18, the J gene TRBJ2-7; possibly TRBD2 for D (5 bases). Germline loops: CDR1 KGHSH, CDR2 LQKENI. Deletions cut 6 bases from V and 3 bases from J, with 18 bases between. This CDR3 has 15 amino acids. The CDR3 sequence: CASSPVRVGFYEQYF. The CDR3 bases that were read are TGTGCCAGCTCCCCAGTGAGGGTCGGTTTCTACGAG.

For this clone: Read sequence stops 3 residues before the CDR3 end, and the germline J gene provides the missing end. V usage is TRBV18 and J usage is TRBJ2-3; the match to TRBD1 covers 8 bases. From germline, CDR1 is KGHSH and CDR2 LQKENI. CDR3 size: 16 residues. The sequenced part of the CDR3 DNA is TGTGCCAGCTCTCCATCATTAGGACAGGGTATCCAGCCG. Protein product: CASSPSLGQGIQP. Given in full, the CDR3 is CASSPSLGQGIQPQYF.

On this clone itself: Read data end 3 residues before the CDR3 end; the end is taken from the germline J gene. The chain links TRBV5-1 to TRBJ1-5; 7 bases align to TRBD1. The CDR3 runs to 14 residues. J was trimmed by 6 bases and V by 3 bases; bases with no gene match: 6. Germline V gene lookup returns CDR1 SGHRS and CDR2 YFSETQ. Incomplete CDR3 DNA: TGCGCCAGCAGCTCGACAGGGATGGGTCAGCCC. It encodes CASSSTGMGQP. In full, the CDR3 reads CASSSTGMGQPQHF.

Of note for this clone: The read ends 3 residues early relative to the CDR3; the germline J gene fills the gap. The rearrangement links TRBV10-3 to TRBJ2-1; TRBD2 agrees at 11 bases. The V gene's germline CDR1 is ENHRY and CDR2 SYGVKD. V trimming: 0 bases; J trimming: 7 bases; junction bases outside the gene matches: 8. CDR3 size: 17 residues. CDR3 DNA, as far as it was read: TGTGCCATCAGTGAGTCTACTAGCGGGAGTTGGACGAATGAG. Amino acid sequence: CAISESTSGSWTNE. The entire CDR3 is CAISESTSGSWTNEQFF.

With respect to this clone: From the germline J gene comes the end of the CDR3, since the read stops 3 residues before it. V gene TRBV6-2 or TRBV6-3 combines with J gene TRBJ2-3; no clear D gene. CDR1 MNHEY and CDR2 SVGEGT come from the germline V gene. The CDR3 covers 13 residues. V lost 3 bases and J lost 3, with 7 bases in between. CDR3 protein: CASSYGGTDTQYF. CDR3 bases read: TGTGCCAGCAGTTATGGCGGTACAGATACG.

Comments on this clone: The CDR3 end falls 3 residues outside the read, so it is completed with the germline J gene. The chain uses TRBV19 and TRBJ2-5, with D tentatively TRBD1 (6 bases). CDR1 LNHDA and CDR2 SQIVND come from the germline V gene (reference sequence). CDR3 size: 13 residues. V was cut by 3 bases and J by 1 base, with 6 bases left in between. The sequenced part of the CDR3 DNA is TGTGCCAGTAGTATGGACAGCCAAGAGACC. Translation: CASSMDSQET. In full, the CDR3 is CASSMDSQETQYF.

Regarding this clone: The CDR3 is cut off 3 residues early in the read; its end comes from the germline J gene. This chain links TRBV2 with TRBJ1-1; 8 positions match TRBD1. This CDR3 is built from 14 residues. The V gene end was trimmed by 7 bases and the J gene end by 1 base; junction bases not matched to a gene: 5. CDR1 and CDR2 (germline): SNHLY, FYNNEI. CDR3 region: CASTWTGTNTEAFF. Partial CDR3 DNA: TGTGCCAGCACCTGGACAGGGACGAACACTGAA. Filled out from reference TRBV2 and TRBJ1-1, the complete variable domain reads EPEVTQTPSHQVTQMGQEVILRCVPISNHLYFYWYRQILGQKVEFLVSFYNNEISEKSEIFDDQFSVERPDGSNFTLKIRSTKLEDSAMYFCASTWTGTNTEAFFGQGTRLTVV.

A word on this clone: The CDR3 end is not reached by the read, which stops 3 residues before it; the germline J gene fills it in. V usage is TRBV19 and J usage is TRBJ1-3, with TRBD1 as a possible D gene (6 bases). CDR3 length: 17 residues. V was clipped by 0 bases and J by 1 base, with 13 bases between them. Germline V CDR1 and CDR2: LNHDA, SQIVND (reference sequence). CDR3 residues: CASSIEATGRSGNTIYF. The CDR3 bases that were read are TGTGCCAGTAGTATAGAGGCGACAGGAAGATCTGGAAACACC.

This chain's CDR3 is CASSSPGGNEQFF. The CDR3 DNA, read in part, is TGTGCCAGCAGCTCCCCCGGGGGGAATGAG. J is TRBJ2-1 and V is TRBV13, with 7 bases lining up with TRBD2. The read halts 3 residues ahead of the CDR3 end, with the missing end drawn from the germline J gene. Germline loops: CDR1 PRHDT, CDR2 FYEKMQ (reference sequence). The length of the CDR3 is 13 residues. With V trimmed by 4 bases and J by 7 bases, 4 bases remained unmatched.

In regard to this clone: With the read ending 3 residues before the CDR3 end, the germline J gene is used to fill in that end. The chain joins TRBV4-1 to TRBJ2-6; 13 nucleotides line up with TRBD2. Germline V gene sequence: CDR1 MGHRA, CDR2 YSYEKL. The CDR3 is 18 residues long. The J segment lost 0 bases and the V segment lost 1 base, leaving 0 bases of the junction unmatched. The CDR3 protein is CASSQGTSGSSGANVLTF. CDR3 DNA, as far as it was read: TGCGCCAGCAGCCAAGGGACTAGCGGGAGCTCTGGGGCCAACGTC.

A note on this clone: Coverage ceases 3 residues before the CDR3 finishes, and the germline J gene fills in the end. The chain carries TRBV30 and TRBJ1-2, with 7 bases identical to TRBD1. The V gene end was trimmed by 1 base and the J gene end by 4 bases; junction bases not matched to a gene: 0. The V gene's germline CDR1 is GTSNPN and CDR2 SVGIG (reference sequence). CDR3 length equals 12 residues. This CDR3 reads CAWSGDSYGYTF. The sequenced part of the CDR3 DNA is TGTGCCTGGAGTGGGGACAGCTATGGC.

As concerns this clone: The read ends 3 residues shy of where the CDR3 ends; the end is completed using the germline J gene. The sample has other DNA sequences that encode this CDR3 too. The rearrangement joins TRBV7-3 to TRBJ1-2; D is perhaps TRBD1 (5 bases). CDR1 SGHTA and CDR2 FQGTGA come from the germline V gene. With 5 bases removed from V and 0 bases from J, the gap between germline ends came to 19 bases. The CDR3 totals 17 residues. The sequenced part of the CDR3 DNA is TGTGCCAGCAGCCCAAGATTAGACAGAATCCCTAACTATGGC. This sequence encodes CASSPRLDRIPNYG. The complete CDR3 reads CASSPRLDRIPNYGYTF. The complete variable domain, with remaining parts taken from reference TRBV7-3 and TRBJ1-2, reads GAGVSQTPSNKVTEKGKYVELRCDPISGHTALYWYRQSLGQGPEFLIYFQGTGAADDSGLPNDRFFAVRPEGSVSTLKIQRTERGDSAVYLCASSPRLDRIPNYGYTFGSGTRLTVV.

On this clone itself: Sequencing ends 3 residues short of the CDR3 end; the germline J gene provides the rest. V gene TRBV10-3 combines with J gene TRBJ2-1; 9 nucleotides agree with TRBD1. V shed 0 bases and J 6 bases; nucleotides not matched to a gene: 6. Germline V CDR1 and CDR2: ENHRY, SYGVKD. The CDR3 sequence is 16 residues long. CDR3 DNA (partial): TGTGCCATCAGTGAGTCGGTCGGACAGGGGCCCAATGAG. Its translation: CAISESVGQGPNE. The whole CDR3 sequence is CAISESVGQGPNEQFF.

About this clone itself: The read comes to an end 3 residues before the CDR3 does, leaving the germline J gene to fill in the end. This sequence joins TRBV29-1 and TRBJ1-6; TRBD1 matches 7 bases. The CDR3 loop spans 12 amino acids. Germline V gives CDR1 SQVTM, CDR2 ANQGSEA. The junction had 2 bases not matched to a gene; V was cut back by 4 bases and J by 8 bases. The covered CDR3 bases are TGCAGCGTTGGAGACAGGGATTCACCC. Its translation is CSVGDRDSP. The CDR3 in full is CSVGDRDSPLHF.

On this clone: The sequenced fragment ends 3 residues before the CDR3 boundary, so the rest is inferred from the germline J gene. The J gene is TRBJ2-5, the V gene TRBV6-2 or TRBV6-3, with 7 bases lining up with TRBD2. Germline V lookup: CDR1 MNHEY, CDR2 SVGEGT. J gave up 1 base and V 4 bases, and 12 bases lay outside the gene matches. CDR3 length equals 17 residues. CDR3: CASSSTATSYFQETQYF. Partial CDR3 DNA: TGTGCCAGCAGTTCTACCGCGACTAGCTATTTCCAAGAGACC.

On this clone: Sequencing ends 3 residues short of the CDR3 end; the germline J gene provides the rest. The rearrangement links TRBV5-6 to TRBJ2-7, with D possibly matching TRBD2 (6 bases). V shed 3 bases and J shed 2 bases, with 15 bases lying between them. The CDR3 has 15 amino acids. Per germline, CDR1 SGHDT and CDR2 YYEEEE. The CDR3 bases that were read are TGTGCCAGCAGCTGGTACGGGGGTGGTACCTACGAG. This codes for CASSWYGGGTYE. The CDR3 reads in full as CASSWYGGGTYEQYF.

As regards this clone: Sequencing ends 3 residues short of the CDR3 end; the germline J gene provides the rest. The rearrangement links TRBV11-3 to TRBJ2-2; no reliable D call. The germline V and J ends were trimmed by 2 bases and 1 base, with 2 bases remaining between them. Germline CDR1 SGHNT, CDR2 YENEEA. The CDR3 covers 13 residues. CDR3 sequence: CASSLQNTGELFF. The part of the CDR3 DNA that was read is TGTGCCAGCAGCTTACAGAACACCGGGGAG. Complete variable domain (other parts from reference TRBV11-3 and TRBJ2-2): EAGVVQSPRYKIIEKKQPVAFWCNPISGHNTLYWYLQNLGQGPELLIRYENEEAVDDSQLPKDRFSAERLKGVDSTLKIQPAELGDSAVYLCASSLQNTGELFFGEGSRLTVL.

Note on this clone: The read falls 3 residues short of the CDR3 end, and the missing part is taken from the germline J gene. The V gene is TRBV20-1, the J gene TRBJ2-7, with a possible D match to TRBD1 (5 bases). CDR1 and CDR2 from the germline V gene are DFQATT and SNEGSKA (reference sequence). The CDR3 runs 15 residues. The V gene lost 3 bases and the J gene lost 3 bases, with 18 bases spanning the gap. The DNA read from the CDR3 is TGCAGTGCTAGCACCCCTCTTGGGGCTGGCTACGAG. It is translated as CSASTPLGAGYE. The full-length CDR3 reads as CSASTPLGAGYEQYF.

Comment on this clone: The missing CDR3 end, 3 residues past where the read stops, is filled in from the germline J gene. The rearrangement links TRBV30 to TRBJ1-2; D is uncertain. This CDR3 comprises 13 residues. The V end was cut by 3 bases, the J end by 0 bases, with 8 bases between. In germline, CDR1 is GTSNPN, CDR2 SVGIG (reference sequence). CDR3 bases read: TGTGCCTGGAGACGAACATCTAACTATGGC. It is translated as CAWRRTSNYG. The whole CDR3 is CAWRRTSNYGYTF.

About this clone itself: The read ends 3 residues early relative to the CDR3; the germline J gene fills the gap. The chain is built from TRBV29-1 and TRBJ2-3; 8 bases map to TRBD1. The germline V gene encodes CDR1 SQVTM and CDR2 ANQGSEA. With 4 bases clipped from V and 0 bases from J, the junction kept 0 bases outside the gene matches. The CDR3 runs 13 residues. This CDR3 is CSVGTGSTDTQYF. The sequenced CDR3 bases are TGCAGCGTTGGGACAGGGAGCACAGATACG.

Note on this clone: The CDR3 end falls 3 residues outside the read, so it is completed with the germline J gene. The rearrangement joins TRBV7-9 to TRBJ2-2; D call uncertain. Germline V lookup: CDR1 SEHNR, CDR2 FQNEAQ (reference sequence). The length of the CDR3 is 14 residues. The CDR3 region is CASSLETDNEKLFF. The part of the CDR3 DNA that was read is TGTGCCAGCAGCTTAGAAACTGATAATGAAAAG.